This T cell receptor (beta chain) was captured by sequencing in a study of blood T cells in healthy people across ages. Each sample had at least 6 million PBMCs isolated. A minimum of 6 micrograms of total RNA was extracted per sample. Germline-derived CDR1 and CDR2 are SGHKS and YYEKEE (reference sequence). The CDR3 has 15 residues. With V trimmed by 5 bases and J by 5 bases, 8 bases remained unmatched. PCR was performed a second time for about 6 to 11 cycles using a sample-barcoded 5' primer and a J-beta primer mix. MiXCR was run by TCRdb on the 5' RACE reads, yielding one entry per CDR3 protein. The sample consists of 1.5 million to 2 million distinct CDR3 sequences, 28% of them appearing once.

This clonotype originated in a woman in her twenties or thirties in good health. The sequenced sample was blood. The rearrangement joins TRBV5-5 to TRBJ2-1; 9 bases map to TRBD2. CDR3 DNA sequence: TGTGCCAGCAGACTTAGCGGGAGAGGGCACAATGAGCAGTTCTTC. This gives the protein CASRLSGRGHNEQFF.